This TCR beta chain was found in a study of a mutant IDH1 vaccine in newly diagnosed glioma. The germline V gene encodes CDR1 SGHAT and CDR2 FQNNGV. Trimming took 5 bases from V and 4 from J; bases not matched to a gene: 5. The CDR3 consists of 14 residues. As for this clone: The antigen remains unidentified.

Sequencing used immunoSEQ multiplex PCR; TCRdb keeps in-frame clones, though not all of them. The table lists about 53,000 clones, about 81% of them singletons. Time point indicated: week 5, during vaccination. A single vaccine dose contained 300 ug of mutant IDH1 20-mer peptide, and topical imiquimod was used with it. The rearrangement links TRBV11-2 to TRBJ2-5; 9 bases are shared with TRBD1. The source of this sequence is a woman aged 50 to 65 with glioma. The input for sequencing was PBMCs, taken from a glioma patient whose treatment included an IDH1 peptide vaccine. The CDR3 nucleotides read TGTGCCAGCAGCCGGGACAGGGTAATAGAGACCCAGTACTTC. It is translated as CASSRDRVIETQYF. The variable domain in full, with the rest retrieved from reference TRBV11-2 and TRBJ2-5, is EAGVAQSPRYKIIEKRQSVAFWCNPISGHATLYWYQQILGQGPKLLIQFQNNGVVDDSQLPKDRFSAERLKGVDSTLKIQPAKLEDSAVYLCASSRDRVIETQYFGPGTRLLVL.